This T cell receptor (beta chain) was captured by sequencing in a study of vaccination effects on CD4 cells after COVID-19 (dated by TCRdb to the early 2020s). As for the study more broadly: Each participant got two doses of an mRNA SARS-CoV-2 vaccine, either BNT162b2 or mRNA-1273. SARS-CoV-2 spike-specific CD4+ TCR repertoires from before and after mRNA vaccination were compared in COVID-19 convalescent patients and in infection-naive vaccine recipients. Cultures from other donors in the study were sequenced with the Oncomine TCR Beta short-read assay on an Illumina iSeq 100. The full study included over 8 COVID-19 convalescent patients and a few SARS-CoV-2-naive healthy vaccine recipients.

Comment on this clone: The antigen this receptor binds is unknown. The sample holds no much larger clone one base away, and base qualities are not on file.

The research as a whole found: Both infection-induced and vaccine-induced clones contracted markedly at late post-vaccination timepoints, which is consistent with waning T cell responses. In healthy vaccine recipients, vaccine-induced clones were almost all SARS-CoV-2 mono-reactive, with only 1 of 255 being cross-reactive with common cold coronaviruses. The study was limited by a small number of convalescent patients and lacked early post-infection timepoints.

V and J lose 1 base and 0 bases, and a span of 3 bases separates them. The CDR3 measures 12 amino acids from cysteine to phenylalanine. CDR3 DNA only is kept here, 36 bases in frame from base 1. CDR1 SQVTM and CDR2 ANQGSEA were looked up in the germline V gene. The library was obtained by the immunoSEQ multiplex PCR assay. TCR beta CDR3 sequencing was performed on DNA from the cultured, isolated CD4+ T cells. The published analysis was carried out like this. The analysis removed non-productive TCR sequences, trimmed reads to the CDR3 region, and retained only CDR3s that were 7 or more amino acids long. The MANAFEST web app was used to pick out antigen-specific clonotypes by comparing their expansion in peptide wells with that in reference cultures. To be called positive, a clone needed expansion at FDR<0.05 compared with the reference and with all other wells, an odds ratio greater than 5, and a frequency greater than 0.1% in two replicate wells. A clonotype was called cross-reactive if it was significantly expanded both in SARS-CoV-2 spike wells and in at least one common cold coronavirus spike condition. CDR3 similarity was assessed by Levenshtein distance with the stringdist R package, and unrooted trees were built with ape in R 3.6.1. The table was pulled from immuneACCESS by TCRdb, which kept in-frame rearrangements only. Such tables lose some clones; where checked, under half of the loss comes from unresolved V genes, and the rest has no known cause. V, J and clone size reflect that table, while D and trimming were determined from the DNA. In all, the sample holds roughly 67,000 clones, and 60% to 85% of those were seen once. About 10% of the sample is in the top ten clones.

To identify antigen-specific CD4+ T cell clonotypes by their expansion, the ViraFEST assay first stimulated PBMC with viral peptide pools and then applied TCR sequencing. After around 10 days of culture, CD4+ T cells were isolated with the EasySep CD4+ T cell isolation kit. Negative nucleocapsid antibody results before and after vaccination confirmed that the healthy vaccine recipients had no prior SARS-CoV-2 infection. About 2 million PBMC per well were cultured in IMDM with about 5% human AB serum, around 10 IU/ml IL-2 and gentamicin, plus 10 ug/ml peptides. Half of the culture medium was replaced with fresh IL-2-containing medium on days 3 and 7. Each peptide stimulation condition was cultured in triplicate wells unless otherwise noted. PBMC were separated from whole blood using Ficoll-Paque Plus gradient centrifugation and were then either cryopreserved at -140C or used fresh. The overlapping peptide pools covered the spike proteins of SARS-CoV-2 and of the common cold coronaviruses HCoV-NL63, HCoV-OC43 and HCoV-229E. The QIAamp micro DNA kit was used to extract genomic DNA from the cultured CD4+ T cells.

The chain joins TRBV29-1 to TRBJ2-5; the D gene cannot be resolved reliably. The sequence was collected from a human donor who received a COVID-19 vaccine. The specimen was CD4+ T cells from PBMCs cultured with SARS-CoV-2 spike peptides, collected before COVID-19 vaccination. The cell subset or site label of this sample denotes: SARS-CoV-2 spike overlapping peptide pool stimulation. The CDR3 loop reads CSVEVYQETQYF. At the DNA level, the sequence is TGCAGCGTTGAAGTGTACCAAGAGACCCAGTACTTC.